These 10 T cell receptor beta chains share one sample of origin, sequenced in a study of T-cell reconstitution after alpha-beta-depleted transplantation in children. TCRbeta library preparation incorporated unique molecular identifiers. TCRdb re-derived calls from the PCR reads in MiXCR, one entry per CDR3 protein. The table records about 870,000 distinct CDR3 sequences, around 15% of them present only once. Sequencing was performed on PBMCs, mostly from graft donor cells, taken 360 days after TCRalphabeta/CD19-depleted stem cell transplant. These receptors all stem from a male patient younger than 18 who had a stem cell transplant for acute lymphoblastic leukemia, so the T cells may come from the graft donor.

To note about this clonotype: At one end the junction does not follow the germline gene, possibly because of a read error. The chain links TRBV2 to TRBJ2-1, with 15 bases matching TRBD2. CDR1 and CDR2 (germline): SNHLY, FYNNEI. The CDR3 extends over 15 amino acids. In DNA form, the CDR3 reads TGTGCCAGCAGTGAAAGAGGACAGCGGACTAGCGGGAGGGCCTTC. Protein product: CASSERGQRTSGRAF.

The rearrangement uses TRBV11-2 and TRBJ2-7; D is unclear. CDR1 SGHAT and CDR2 FQNNGV come from the germline V gene. V was shortened by 2 bases and J by 2 bases, with 10 bases between the two germline ends. This CDR3 contains 14 residues. Written as DNA, the CDR3 is TGTGCCAGCAGCTTAATTCTAGTCGCCTACGAGCAGTACTTC. Encoded protein: CASSLILVAYEQYF.

The rearrangement joins TRBV6-2 or TRBV6-3 to TRBJ2-7; tentative D call: TRBD2 (6 bases). Germline CDR1 is MNHEY and CDR2 is SVGEGT. Trimming removed 5 bases at V and 4 bases at J, with 18 bases between. The CDR3 spans 15 residues. CDR3 region: CASSPRRVDKYEQYF. Here the CDR3 DNA reads TGTGCCAGCAGTCCCCGGAGGGTCGACAAATACGAGCAGTACTTC.

This clonotype was observed a handful of times. This chain links TRBV20-1 with TRBJ1-4, with TRBD1 matching 7 bases. Unmatched junction bases numbered 10, after V lost 6 bases and J lost 3 bases. Germline CDR1 DFQATT, CDR2 SNEGSKA (reference sequence). This CDR3 is built from 15 residues. The CDR3, as DNA: TGCAGTGCCAGGGGACAGTTGCGATCTAATGAAAAACTGTTTTTT. Translating it yields CSARGQLRSNEKLFF.

At least ten counts were recorded for this clonotype. The chain combines TRBV6-6 with TRBJ2-1; D possibly corresponds to TRBD1 (6 bases). Between the trimmed V and J ends, which lost 6 bases and 4 bases, there was a span of 19 bases. CDR1 and CDR2 (germline): MNHNY, SVGAGI (reference sequence). The CDR3 totals 16 residues. CDR3 region: CASSPLGAPYYNEQFF. For the CDR3, the DNA is TGTGCCAGCAGCCCACTGGGGGCTCCATATTACAATGAGCAGTTCTTC.

The V gene is TRBV7-8, the J gene TRBJ1-5; D is unresolved. V lost 0 bases and J 4 bases, leaving 16 bases between the germline ends. Germline CDR1 SGHVS, CDR2 FQNEAQ. The CDR3 sequence is 17 residues long. CDR3 DNA sequence: TGTGCCAGCAGCTTAGCGCGAATCGGACGGACGAATCAGCCCCAGCATTTT. Encoded protein: CASSLARIGRTNQPQHF.

The gene calls are TRBV5-6 and TRBJ1-4, with no clear D. This CDR3 spans 13 amino acids. V gave up 0 bases and J gave up 10 bases, with 10 bases separating them. Germline V gene lookup returns CDR1 SGHDT and CDR2 YYEEEE. Here the CDR3 reads CASSLAWDLKLFF. CDR3 coding DNA: TGTGCCAGCAGCTTGGCGTGGGATCTAAAACTGTTTTTT.

In its sample, this clonotype was seen a few times. J is TRBJ2-2 and V is TRBV7-7; no clear D. The germline CDR1 and CDR2 sequences are SSHAT and FNYEAQ (reference sequence). Trimming shortened V by 1 base and J by 6 bases, and 12 bases separated the two germline ends. The CDR3 extends over 15 amino acids. In nucleotides, the CDR3 is TGTGCCAGCAGCTTAGGTCCCCGCCCACCCGGGGAGCTGTTTTTT. This translates into CASSLGPRPPGELFF.

This chain joins TRBV6-1 and TRBJ2-4; tentative D call: TRBD2 (5 bases). There are 13 residues in the CDR3. Germline V gene sequence: CDR1 MNHNS, CDR2 SASEGT. V lost 4 bases to trimming and J lost 6 bases, with 10 bases between them. CDR3 sequence reads: CASSAGLLNIQYF. CDR3 nucleotides: TGTGCCAGCAGTGCTGGACTCCTAAACATTCAGTACTTC.

The chain combines TRBV20-1 with TRBJ1-1, with a weak D call TRBD1 (5 bases). The CDR3 covers 11 residues. Germline CDR1 DFQATT, CDR2 SNEGSKA (reference sequence). CDR3 bases: TGCAGCGGGGGACGTTACACTGAAGCTTTCTTT. The encoded protein is CSGGRYTEAFF.